This T cell receptor beta chain was obtained from a study of blood T cells in healthy people across ages. Concerning this clonotype: Its antigen is not identified.

This CDR3 is built from 12 residues. Germline CDR1 is SGHAT and CDR2 is FQNNGV. Trimming took 5 bases from V and 10 from J, leaving 9 bases between them. Through a sample-barcoded 5' primer and a J-beta primer mix, a second PCR was run for roughly 6 to 11 cycles. MiXCR, applied by TCRdb to the 5' RACE reads, yields one record per CDR3 protein. Altogether 1.5 million to 2 million distinct CDR3 sequences are present, approximately 28% being singletons, with the ten largest covering 7.7%. Study outcomes and limitations: Conclusively comparing naive with antigen-experienced cells was impossible with unsorted PBMCs. Per-million-T-cell TCR beta diversity fell roughly linearly with age. Among long-lived donors, naive CD4+ cells were more numerous and diversity higher than in aged donors.

The TCR sequence derives from a woman aged 25 to 45 in good health. The sample consisted of blood. The chain combines TRBV11-2 with TRBJ1-6; possible D gene TRBD1, 5 bases. The CDR3 sequence: CASSHGDSPLHF. The CDR3 DNA sequence: TGTGCCAGCAGCCACGGGGACTCACCCCTCCACTTT.